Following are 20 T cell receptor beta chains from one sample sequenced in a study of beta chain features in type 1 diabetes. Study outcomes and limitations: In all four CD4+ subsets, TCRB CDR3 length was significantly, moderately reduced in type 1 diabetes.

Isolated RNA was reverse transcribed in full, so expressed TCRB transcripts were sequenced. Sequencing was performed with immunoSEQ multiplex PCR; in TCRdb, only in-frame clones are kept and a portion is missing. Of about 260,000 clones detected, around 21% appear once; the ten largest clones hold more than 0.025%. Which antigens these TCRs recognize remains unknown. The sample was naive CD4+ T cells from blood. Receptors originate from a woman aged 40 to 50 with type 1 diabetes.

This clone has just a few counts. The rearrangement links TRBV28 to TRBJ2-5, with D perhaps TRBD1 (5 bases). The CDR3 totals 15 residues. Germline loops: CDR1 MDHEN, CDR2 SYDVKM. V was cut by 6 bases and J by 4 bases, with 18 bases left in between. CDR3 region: CASSTLQGPPETQYF. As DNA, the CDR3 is TGTGCCAGCAGCACTCTTCAGGGCCCCCCAGAGACCCAGTACTTC.

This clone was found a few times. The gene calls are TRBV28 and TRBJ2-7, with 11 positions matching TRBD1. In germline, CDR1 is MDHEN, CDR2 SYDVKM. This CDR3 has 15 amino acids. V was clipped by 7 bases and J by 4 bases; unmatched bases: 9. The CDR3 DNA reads TGTGCCAGCACCTTATGGGGACAGGGGGAATACGAGCAGTACTTC. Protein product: CASTLWGQGEYEQYF.

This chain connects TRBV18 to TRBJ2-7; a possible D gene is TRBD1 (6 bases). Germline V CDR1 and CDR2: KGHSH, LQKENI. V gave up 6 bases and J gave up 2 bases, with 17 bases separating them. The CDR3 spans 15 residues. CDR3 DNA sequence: TGTGCCAGCTCCGCCTCCTCGCAGGGGACCTACGAGCAGTACTTC. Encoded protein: CASSASSQGTYEQYF.

CDR3 in amino acids: CASSSRQGVGEEQYF. The CDR3 DNA is TGCGCCAGCAGCTCTCGACAGGGCGTGGGAGAAGAGCAGTACTTC. The V gene is TRBV5-1, the J gene TRBJ2-7; 7 positions agree with TRBD1. The ends lost 3 bases at V and 7 bases at J; junction bases unmatched: 13. Germline V lookup: CDR1 SGHRS, CDR2 YFSETQ. The length of the CDR3 is 15 residues.

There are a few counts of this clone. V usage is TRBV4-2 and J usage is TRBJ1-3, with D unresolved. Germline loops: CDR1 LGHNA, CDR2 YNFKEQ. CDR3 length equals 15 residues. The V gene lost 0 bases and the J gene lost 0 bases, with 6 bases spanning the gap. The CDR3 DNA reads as TGTGCCAGCAGCCAAGATCCCGGCTCTGGAAACACCATATATTTT. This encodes CASSQDPGSGNTIYF.

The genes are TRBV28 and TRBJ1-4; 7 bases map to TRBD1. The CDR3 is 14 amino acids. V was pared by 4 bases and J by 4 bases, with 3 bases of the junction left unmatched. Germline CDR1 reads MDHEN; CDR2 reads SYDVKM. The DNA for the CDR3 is TGTGCCAGCAGTTGGACAGGCGGTAATGAAAAACTGTTTTTT. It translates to CASSWTGGNEKLFF. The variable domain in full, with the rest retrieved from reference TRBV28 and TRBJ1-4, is DVKVTQSSRYLVKRTGEKVFLECVQDMDHENMFWYRQDPGLGLRLIYFSYDVKMKEKGDIPEGYSVSREKKERFSLILESASTNQTSMYLCASSWTGGNEKLFFGSGTQLSVL.

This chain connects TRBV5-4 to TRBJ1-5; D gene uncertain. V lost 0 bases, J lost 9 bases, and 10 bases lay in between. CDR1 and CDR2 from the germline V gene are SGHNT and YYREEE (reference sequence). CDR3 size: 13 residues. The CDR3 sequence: CASSLDSQPPQHF. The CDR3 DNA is TGTGCCAGCAGCTTGGACAGTCAACCGCCCCAGCATTTT.

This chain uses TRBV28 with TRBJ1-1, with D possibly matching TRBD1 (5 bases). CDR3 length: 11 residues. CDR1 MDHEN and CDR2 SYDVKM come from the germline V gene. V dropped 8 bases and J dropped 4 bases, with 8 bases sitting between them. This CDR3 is CASWRGTEAFF. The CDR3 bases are TGTGCCAGCTGGAGGGGCACTGAAGCTTTCTTT.

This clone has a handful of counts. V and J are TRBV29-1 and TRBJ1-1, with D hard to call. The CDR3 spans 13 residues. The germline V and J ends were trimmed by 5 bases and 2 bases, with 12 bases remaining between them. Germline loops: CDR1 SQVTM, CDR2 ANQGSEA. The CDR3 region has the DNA TGCAGCGTTTTTCGGGGATCCAACACTGAAGCTTTCTTT. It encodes CSVFRGSNTEAFF.

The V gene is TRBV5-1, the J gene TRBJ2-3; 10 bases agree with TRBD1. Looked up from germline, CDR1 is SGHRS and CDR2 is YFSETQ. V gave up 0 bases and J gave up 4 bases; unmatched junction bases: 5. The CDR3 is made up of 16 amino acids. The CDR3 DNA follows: TGCGCCAGCAGCTTGGGACAGGGGGCGCGGGCAGATACGCAGTATTTT. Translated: CASSLGQGARADTQYF.

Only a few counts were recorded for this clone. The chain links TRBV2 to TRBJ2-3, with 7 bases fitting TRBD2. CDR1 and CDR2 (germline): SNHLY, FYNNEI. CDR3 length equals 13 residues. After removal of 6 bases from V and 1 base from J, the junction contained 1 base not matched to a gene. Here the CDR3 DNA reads TGTGCCAGCAGGGCGGGAGGCACAGATACGCAGTATTTT. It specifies CASRAGGTDTQYF.

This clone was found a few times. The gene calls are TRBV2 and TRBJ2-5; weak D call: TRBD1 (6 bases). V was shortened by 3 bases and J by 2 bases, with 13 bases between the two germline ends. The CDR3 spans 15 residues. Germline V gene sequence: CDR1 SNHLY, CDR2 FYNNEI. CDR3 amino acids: CASSDRGTPQETQYF. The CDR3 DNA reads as TGTGCCAGCAGTGACCGTGGGACACCACAAGAGACCCAGTACTTC.

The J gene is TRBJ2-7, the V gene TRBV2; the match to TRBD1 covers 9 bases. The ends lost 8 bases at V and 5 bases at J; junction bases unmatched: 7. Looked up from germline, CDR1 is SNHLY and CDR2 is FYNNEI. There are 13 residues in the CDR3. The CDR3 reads CASGRDRVDEQYF. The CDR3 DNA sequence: TGTGCCAGCGGCCGGGACAGGGTTGACGAGCAGTACTTC.

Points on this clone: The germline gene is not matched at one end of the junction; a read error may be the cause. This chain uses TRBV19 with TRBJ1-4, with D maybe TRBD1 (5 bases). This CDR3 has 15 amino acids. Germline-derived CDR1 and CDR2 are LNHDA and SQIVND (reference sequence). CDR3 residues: CASSPSTATNEKLFF. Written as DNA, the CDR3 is TGTGCCAGTAGTCCCTCGACAGCAACGAATGAAAAACTGTTTTTT.

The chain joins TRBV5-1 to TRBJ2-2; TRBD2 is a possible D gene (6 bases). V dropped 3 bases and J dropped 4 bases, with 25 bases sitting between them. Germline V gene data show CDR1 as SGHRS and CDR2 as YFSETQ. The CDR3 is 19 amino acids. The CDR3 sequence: CASSSGVFLGATGTGELFF. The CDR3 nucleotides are TGCGCCAGCAGCTCGGGGGTCTTCCTTGGGGCTACGGGCACCGGGGAGCTGTTTTTT.

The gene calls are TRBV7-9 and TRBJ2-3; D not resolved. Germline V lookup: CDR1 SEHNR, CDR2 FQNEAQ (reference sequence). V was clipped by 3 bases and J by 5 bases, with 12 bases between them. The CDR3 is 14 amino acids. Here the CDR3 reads CASSLRSYLDTQYF. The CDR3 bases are TGTGCCAGCAGCTTGAGGTCCTACTTAGATACGCAGTATTTT.

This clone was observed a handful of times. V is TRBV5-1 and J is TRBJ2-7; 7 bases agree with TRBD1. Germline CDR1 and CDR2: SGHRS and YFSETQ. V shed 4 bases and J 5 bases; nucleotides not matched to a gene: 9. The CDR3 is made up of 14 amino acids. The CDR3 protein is CASSRQGINNEQYF. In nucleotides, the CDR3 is TGCGCCAGCAGCCGACAGGGCATAAACAACGAGCAGTACTTC.

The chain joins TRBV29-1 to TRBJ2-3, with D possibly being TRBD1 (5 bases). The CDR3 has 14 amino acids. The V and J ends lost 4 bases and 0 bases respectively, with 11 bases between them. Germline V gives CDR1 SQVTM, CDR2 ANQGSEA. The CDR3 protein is CSVATVTSTDTQYF. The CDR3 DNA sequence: TGCAGCGTTGCGACAGTTACTAGCACAGATACGCAGTATTTT.

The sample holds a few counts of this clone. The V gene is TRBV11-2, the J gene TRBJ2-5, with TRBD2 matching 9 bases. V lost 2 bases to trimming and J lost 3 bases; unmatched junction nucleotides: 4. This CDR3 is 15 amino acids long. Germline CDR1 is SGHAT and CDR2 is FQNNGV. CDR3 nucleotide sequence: TGTGCCAGCAGCTTATCAGCGGGGGGCGAAGAGACCCAGTACTTC. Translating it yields CASSLSAGGEETQYF.

CDR3 sequence (DNA): TGTGCCAGCACCGTTAGCGGGAGGGCCTACAATGAGCAGTTCTTC. Translating it yields CASTVSGRAYNEQFF. The rearrangement links TRBV7-9 to TRBJ2-1, with 11 bases matching TRBD2. The V gene's germline CDR1 is SEHNR and CDR2 FQNEAQ (reference sequence). The V and J ends lost 7 bases and 2 bases, in that order; junction bases with no gene match: 4. This CDR3 region has 15 residues.